A single sample is the source of the 22 T cell receptor beta chains below, sequenced in a study of T cell responses to AZD1222 COVID-19 vaccine. Repertoires were generated with immunoSEQ multiplex PCR, while TCRdb's copy carries only in-frame clones and drops some. The repertoire has 150,000 to 200,000 clones, around 93% of them found once; the top ten carry roughly 9.2%. The material sequenced was peripheral blood, taken on day 0 of AZD1222 vaccination. The source of these receptors is an adult in good health.

The genes are TRBV28 and TRBJ2-7; the D is unclear. Germline V gene sequence: CDR1 MDHEN, CDR2 SYDVKM. The ends were cut back, 2 bases at V and 0 bases at J, with 8 bases in the middle. CDR3 length equals 14 residues. The DNA for the CDR3 is TGTGCCAGCAGTTTAGCAAGTCACTCCTACGAGCAGTACTTC. Translated: CASSLASHSYEQYF. Complete variable domain (other parts from reference TRBV28 and TRBJ2-7): DVKVTQSSRYLVKRTGEKVFLECVQDMDHENMFWYRQDPGLGLRLIYFSYDVKMKEKGDIPEGYSVSREKKERFSLILESASTNQTSMYLCASSLASHSYEQYFGPGTRLTVT.

This chain uses TRBV30 with TRBJ2-3; a possible D gene is TRBD2 (5 bases). V lost 1 base and J lost 6, with 14 bases in between. Germline V gene sequence: CDR1 GTSNPN, CDR2 SVGIG (reference sequence). CDR3 length equals 14 residues. The CDR3 reads CAWSGGLPVDTQYF. DNA for the CDR3: TGTGCCTGGAGTGGAGGACTCCCGGTGGATACGCAGTATTTT.

With regard to this clone: The identical CDR3 is also encoded by other nucleotide sequences in the sample. CDR3 loop: CASSVGGDQPQHF. For the CDR3, the DNA is TGTGCCAGCAGCGTTGGAGGGGATCAGCCCCAGCATTTT. J is TRBJ1-5 and V is TRBV6-5; weak D call: TRBD1 (5 bases). The germline V and J ends were trimmed by 6 bases and 5 bases, with 11 bases remaining between them. The CDR3 totals 13 residues. CDR1 and CDR2 (germline): MNHEY, SVGAGI.

The chain employs TRBV18 and TRBJ2-1; D unclear. V was clipped by 3 bases and J by 7 bases, with 19 bases between them. CDR1 is KGHSH, CDR2 LQKENI, per germline. This CDR3 has 16 residues. The CDR3 region is CASSPPTGVSMNEQFF. For the CDR3, the DNA is TGTGCCAGCTCACCTCCGACCGGAGTATCCATGAATGAGCAGTTCTTC.

V is TRBV6-6 and J is TRBJ1-3; 7 nucleotides line up with TRBD1. With V trimmed by 5 bases and J by 2 bases, 3 bases remained unmatched. The germline V gene encodes CDR1 MNHNY and CDR2 SVGAGI (reference sequence). The CDR3 is 14 residues long. CDR3 region: CASSQTGTGNTIYF. As DNA, the CDR3 is TGTGCCAGCAGTCAGACAGGGACTGGAAACACCATATATTTT.

This rearrangement joins TRBV19 to TRBJ2-1; D not certain. Germline-derived CDR1 and CDR2 are LNHDA and SQIVND (reference sequence). The CDR3 totals 15 residues. The V end was cut by 2 bases, the J end by 0 bases, with 8 bases between. The CDR3 DNA reads TGTGCCAGTAGTATAAGAGAGAGCTCCTACAATGAGCAGTTCTTC. Its translation: CASSIRESSYNEQFF.

In nucleotides, the CDR3 is TGTGCCAGCGGACTAGCGGTCTCCTACAATGAGCAGTTCTTC. As protein: CASGLAVSYNEQFF. V gene TRBV7-9 combines with J gene TRBJ2-1, with 10 bases matching TRBD2. This CDR3 comprises 14 residues. The junction had 1 base not matched to a gene; V was cut back by 8 bases and J by 0 bases. In germline, CDR1 is SEHNR, CDR2 FQNEAQ (reference sequence). Using reference TRBV7-9 and TRBJ2-1 for the parts outside the CDR3, the full variable domain is DTGVSQNPRHKITKRGQNVTFRCDPISEHNRLYWYRQTLGQGPEFLTYFQNEAQLEKSRLLSDRFSAERPKGSFSTLEIQRTEQGDSAMYLCASGLAVSYNEQFFGPGTRLTVL.

The chain couples TRBV7-9 to TRBJ1-1; D not certain. The CDR3 covers 14 residues. CDR1 and CDR2 from the germline V gene are SEHNR and FQNEAQ (reference sequence). Trimming took off 0 bases at V and 1 base at J, with 6 bases between the two ends. CDR3 amino acids: CASSLAGRNTEAFF. The CDR3 nucleotides read TGTGCCAGCAGCTTAGCGGGCCGGAACACTGAAGCTTTCTTT.

The chain recombines TRBV10-3 with TRBJ2-2, with TRBD2 matching over 11 bases. Looked up from germline, CDR1 is ENHRY and CDR2 is SYGVKD. V lost 6 bases to trimming and J lost 4 bases; unmatched junction nucleotides: 7. This CDR3 region has 16 residues. CDR3 protein: CAIRELAGAGTGELFF. The CDR3 DNA is TGTGCCATCAGGGAACTAGCGGGAGCGGGCACCGGGGAGCTGTTTTTT.

The chain has TRBV19 and TRBJ1-3; no definite D call. In germline, CDR1 is LNHDA, CDR2 SQIVND (reference sequence). The V end lost 2 bases, the J end lost 8 bases, and 13 bases lay between the germline ends. The CDR3 sequence is 14 residues long. Here the CDR3 DNA reads TGTGCCAGTAGTATACTGGCCCTATCGGACACCATATATTTT. This encodes CASSILALSDTIYF.

J is TRBJ2-3 and V is TRBV7-2, with TRBD1 as a possible D gene (5 bases). The germline V gene encodes CDR1 SGHTA and CDR2 FQGNSA. The CDR3 has 15 amino acids. With 5 bases removed from V and 4 bases from J, the gap between germline ends came to 16 bases. CDR3 nucleotides: TGTGCCAGCAGCACACTTACGACAGTTTCAGATACGCAGTATTTT. This encodes CASSTLTTVSDTQYF.

This chain connects TRBV6-2 or TRBV6-3 to TRBJ2-1; D not resolved. Trimming took 2 bases from V and 4 from J, leaving 12 bases between them. The CDR3 contains 15 residues. The germline gives CDR1 MNHEY, CDR2 SVGEGT. The CDR3 protein is CASSYGGIKYNEQFF. The DNA of the CDR3 is TGTGCCAGCAGTTACGGCGGAATAAAATACAATGAGCAGTTCTTC.

A few counts support this clone. V and J are TRBV9 and TRBJ1-3, with D unresolved. The CDR3 contains 15 residues. The V gene's germline CDR1 is SGDLS and CDR2 YYNGEE. V was shortened by 0 bases and J by 6 bases, with 13 bases between the two germline ends. This CDR3 reads CASSVGQSGQNTIYF. DNA for the CDR3: TGTGCCAGCAGCGTAGGGCAATCCGGCCAAAACACCATATATTTT.

The chain uses TRBV28 and TRBJ1-5, with a possible D match to TRBD1 (5 bases). Germline loops: CDR1 MDHEN, CDR2 SYDVKM. This CDR3 has 15 amino acids. Between the trimmed V and J ends, which lost 3 bases and 4 bases, there was a span of 13 bases. The CDR3 DNA reads as TGTGCCAGCAGTTTTTGGGGGACTGAAAATCAGCCCCAGCATTTT. Translation: CASSFWGTENQPQHF.

The chain carries TRBV10-3 and TRBJ2-1; a weak D match, TRBD1 (6 bases). CDR1 and CDR2 (germline): ENHRY, SYGVKD. There are 14 residues in the CDR3. Trimming took off 2 bases at V and 4 bases at J, with 9 bases between the two ends. CDR3 amino acids: CAISERTAYNEQFF. Here the CDR3 DNA reads TGTGCCATCAGTGAGCGGACAGCTTACAATGAGCAGTTCTTC.

The chain couples TRBV28 to TRBJ1-1; D is ambiguous. The germline CDR1 and CDR2 sequences are MDHEN and SYDVKM. CDR3 length equals 11 residues. V was trimmed by 6 bases and J by 1 base, leaving 3 bases between them. The CDR3 DNA reads TGTGCCAGCAGCCAGAACACTGAAGCTTTCTTT. Translating it yields CASSQNTEAFF. The full variable domain, rest sourced from reference TRBV28 and TRBJ1-1, is DVKVTQSSRYLVKRTGEKVFLECVQDMDHENMFWYRQDPGLGLRLIYFSYDVKMKEKGDIPEGYSVSREKKERFSLILESASTNQTSMYLCASSQNTEAFFGQGTRLTVV.

This sequence joins TRBV28 and TRBJ1-5; a possible D gene is TRBD1 (5 bases). V lost 6 bases to trimming and J lost 1 base, with 16 bases between them. This CDR3 is built from 16 residues. The germline V gene encodes CDR1 MDHEN and CDR2 SYDVKM. The CDR3 loop is CASSHGARGSNQPQHF. CDR3 bases: TGTGCCAGCAGCCATGGGGCCCGTGGCAGCAATCAGCCCCAGCATTTT.

The J gene is TRBJ1-2, the V gene TRBV19; 9 nucleotides align to TRBD1. The CDR3 is 12 residues long. V was pared by 5 bases and J by 13 bases, with 8 bases of the junction left unmatched. CDR1 LNHDA and CDR2 SQIVND come from the germline V gene (reference sequence). CDR3: CASSPLQGATTF. CDR3 bases: TGTGCCAGTAGTCCACTACAGGGGGCGACCACCTTC.

This rearrangement joins TRBV24-1 to TRBJ1-2, with 7 bases identical to TRBD1. Germline assignment: CDR1 KGHDR and CDR2 SFDVKD. This CDR3 region has 15 residues. Germline trimming cut 2 bases from V and 4 bases from J; bases unmatched to any gene: 6. Written as DNA, the CDR3 is TGTGCCACCAGTGATTCCCGGACAGGACCCTATGGCTACACCTTC. Translating it yields CATSDSRTGPYGYTF.

The table lists this clone with a few counts. The J gene is TRBJ2-7, the V gene TRBV7-3; perhaps TRBD1 as D (6 bases). Trimming pared 2 bases from V and 4 bases from J, leaving 9 bases between. CDR3 length: 13 residues. Germline CDR1 is SGHTA and CDR2 is FQGTGA. DNA of the CDR3: TGTGCCAGCAGCTTAGAACAGGGTTACGAGCAGTACTTC. It codes for CASSLEQGYEQYF.

The rearrangement links TRBV9 to TRBJ2-7; 9 bases are a match to TRBD1. The CDR3 spans 16 residues. The V gene end was trimmed by 5 bases and the J gene end by 4 bases; junction bases not matched to a gene: 13. Germline V gene data show CDR1 as SGDLS and CDR2 as YYNGEE. The CDR3 DNA reads as TGTGCCAGCAGGCTCCCTTGGACAGGGGACGAGTACGAGCAGTACTTC. This sequence encodes CASRLPWTGDEYEQYF.

The CDR3 DNA is TGCAGCGTTGAAGATGAAGGAAGCGGGGAGCTGTTTTTT. This gives the protein CSVEDEGSGELFF. J is TRBJ2-2 and V is TRBV29-1; D is unclear. The CDR3 covers 13 residues. Germline V CDR1 and CDR2: SQVTM, ANQGSEA. V dropped 0 bases and J dropped 7 bases, with 9 bases sitting between them.